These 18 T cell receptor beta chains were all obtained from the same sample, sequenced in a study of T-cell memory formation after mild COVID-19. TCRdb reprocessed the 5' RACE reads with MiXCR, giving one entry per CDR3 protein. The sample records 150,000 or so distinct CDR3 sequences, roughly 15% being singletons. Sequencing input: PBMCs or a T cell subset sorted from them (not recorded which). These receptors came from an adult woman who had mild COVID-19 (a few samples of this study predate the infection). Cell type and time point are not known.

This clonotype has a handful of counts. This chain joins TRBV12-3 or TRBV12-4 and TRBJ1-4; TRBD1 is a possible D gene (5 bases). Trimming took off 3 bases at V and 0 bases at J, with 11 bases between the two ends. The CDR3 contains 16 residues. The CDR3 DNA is TGTGCCAGCAGTTTGCAGGACATATCAACTAATGAAAAACTGTTTTTT. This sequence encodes CASSLQDISTNEKLFF.

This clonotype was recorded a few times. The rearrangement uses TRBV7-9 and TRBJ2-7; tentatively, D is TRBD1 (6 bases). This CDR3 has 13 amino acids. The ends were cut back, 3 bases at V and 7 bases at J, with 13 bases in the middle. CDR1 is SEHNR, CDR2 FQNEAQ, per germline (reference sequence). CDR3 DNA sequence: TGTGCCAGCAGCTTGGGTACAGGGCGTGAGCAGTACTTC. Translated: CASSLGTGREQYF. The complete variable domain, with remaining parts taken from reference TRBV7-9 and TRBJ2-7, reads DTGVSQNPRHKITKRGQNVTFRCDPISEHNRLYWYRQTLGQGPEFLTYFQNEAQLEKSRLLSDRFSAERPKGSFSTLEIQRTEQGDSAMYLCASSLGTGREQYFGPGTRLTVT.

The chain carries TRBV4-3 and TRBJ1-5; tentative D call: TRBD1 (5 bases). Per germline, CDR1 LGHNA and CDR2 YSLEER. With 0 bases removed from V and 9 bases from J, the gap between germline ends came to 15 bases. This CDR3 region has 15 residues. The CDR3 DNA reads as TGCGCCAGCAGCCAAGATCACACAGGTGGCTCGCCCCAGCATTTT. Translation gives CASSQDHTGGSPQHF.

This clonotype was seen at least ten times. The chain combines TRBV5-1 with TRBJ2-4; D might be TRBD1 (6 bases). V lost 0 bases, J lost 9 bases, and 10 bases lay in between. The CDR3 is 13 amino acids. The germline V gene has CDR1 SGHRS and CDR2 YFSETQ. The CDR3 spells CASSLGQGFIQYF. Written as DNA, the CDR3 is TGCGCCAGCAGCTTGGGTCAGGGGTTCATTCAGTACTTC.

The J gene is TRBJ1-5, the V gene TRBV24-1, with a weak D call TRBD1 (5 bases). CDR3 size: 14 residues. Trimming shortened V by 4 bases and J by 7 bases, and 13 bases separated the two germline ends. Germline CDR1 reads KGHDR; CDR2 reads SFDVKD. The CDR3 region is CATSDPRDRQPQHF. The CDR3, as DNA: TGTGCCACCAGTGACCCCAGGGATCGGCAGCCCCAGCATTTT.

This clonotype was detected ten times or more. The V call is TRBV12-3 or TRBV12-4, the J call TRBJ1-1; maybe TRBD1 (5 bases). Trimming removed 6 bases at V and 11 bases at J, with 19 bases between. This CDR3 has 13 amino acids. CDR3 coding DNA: TGTGCCAGCAGCCCGGGACCACCGGCTGGGGCTTTCTTT. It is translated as CASSPGPPAGAFF.

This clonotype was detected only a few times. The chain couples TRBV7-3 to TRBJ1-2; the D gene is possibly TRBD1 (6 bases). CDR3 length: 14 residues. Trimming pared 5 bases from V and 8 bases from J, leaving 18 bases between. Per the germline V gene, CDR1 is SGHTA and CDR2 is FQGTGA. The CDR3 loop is CASSRGGTGSGYTF. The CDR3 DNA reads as TGTGCCAGCAGCAGAGGGGGGACGGGGAGCGGCTACACCTTC.

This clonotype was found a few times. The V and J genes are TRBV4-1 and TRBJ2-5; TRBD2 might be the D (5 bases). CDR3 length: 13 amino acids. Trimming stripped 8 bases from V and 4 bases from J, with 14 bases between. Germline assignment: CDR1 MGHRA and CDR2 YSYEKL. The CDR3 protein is CASGPPGLETQYF. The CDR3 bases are TGCGCCAGCGGACCTCCGGGGTTAGAGACCCAGTACTTC.

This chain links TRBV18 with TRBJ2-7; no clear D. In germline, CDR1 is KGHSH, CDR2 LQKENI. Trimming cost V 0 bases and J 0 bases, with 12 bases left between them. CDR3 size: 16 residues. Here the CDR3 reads CASSPPNRASSYEQYF. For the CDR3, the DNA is TGTGCCAGCTCACCACCTAATCGCGCTAGCTCCTACGAGCAGTACTTC.

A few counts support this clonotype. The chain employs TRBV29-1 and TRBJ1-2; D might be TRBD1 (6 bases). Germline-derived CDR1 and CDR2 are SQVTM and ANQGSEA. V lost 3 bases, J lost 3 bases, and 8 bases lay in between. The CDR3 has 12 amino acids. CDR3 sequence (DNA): TGCAGCGTTGAGGGGGCGGACTATGGCTACACCTTC. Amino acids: CSVEGADYGYTF.

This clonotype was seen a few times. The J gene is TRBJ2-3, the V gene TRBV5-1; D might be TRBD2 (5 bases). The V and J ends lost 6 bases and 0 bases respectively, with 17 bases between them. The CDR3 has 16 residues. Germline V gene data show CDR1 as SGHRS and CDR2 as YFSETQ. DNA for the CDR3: TGCGCCAGCAATTACGAGGGAGCGCCTAGCACAGATACGCAGTATTTT. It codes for CASNYEGAPSTDTQYF.

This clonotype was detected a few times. The CDR3 sequence is CASSLVRGPDTQYF. Here the CDR3 DNA reads TGCGCCAGCAGTCTCGTCAGGGGGCCTGATACGCAGTATTTT. This sequence joins TRBV23-1 and TRBJ2-3; TRBD1 aligns across 8 bases. TRBV23-1 is identified as an open reading frame with a role that is uncertain. V trimming: 4 bases; J trimming: 6 bases; junction bases outside the gene matches: 6. This CDR3 is 14 amino acids long.

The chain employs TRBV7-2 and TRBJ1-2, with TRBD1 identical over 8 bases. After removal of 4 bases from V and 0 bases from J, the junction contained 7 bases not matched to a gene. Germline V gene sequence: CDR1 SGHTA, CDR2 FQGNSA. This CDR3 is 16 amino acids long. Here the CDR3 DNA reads TGTGCCAGCAGCTCCAGAGGGACAGGATCTAACTATGGCTACACCTTC. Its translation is CASSSRGTGSNYGYTF.

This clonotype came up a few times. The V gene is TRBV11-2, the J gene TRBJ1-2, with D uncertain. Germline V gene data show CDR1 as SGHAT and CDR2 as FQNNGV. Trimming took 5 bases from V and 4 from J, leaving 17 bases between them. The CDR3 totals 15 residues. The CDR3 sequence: CASSQALQTRYGYTF. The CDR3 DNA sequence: TGTGCCAGCAGCCAGGCCCTCCAAACCCGCTATGGCTACACCTTC.

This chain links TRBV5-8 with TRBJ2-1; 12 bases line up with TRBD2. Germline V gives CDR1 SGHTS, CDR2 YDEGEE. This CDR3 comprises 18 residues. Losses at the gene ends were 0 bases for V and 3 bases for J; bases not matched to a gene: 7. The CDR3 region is CASSLGLAGVSSYNEQFF. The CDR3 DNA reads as TGTGCCAGCAGCTTGGGACTAGCGGGAGTGAGTAGCTACAATGAGCAGTTCTTC.

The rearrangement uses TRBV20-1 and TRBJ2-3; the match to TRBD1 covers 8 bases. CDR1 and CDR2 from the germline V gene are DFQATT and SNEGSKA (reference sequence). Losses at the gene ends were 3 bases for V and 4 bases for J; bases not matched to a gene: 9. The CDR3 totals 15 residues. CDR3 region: CSARPGTGRSDTQYF. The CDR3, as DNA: TGCAGTGCTAGGCCCGGGACAGGAAGGTCAGATACGCAGTATTTT.

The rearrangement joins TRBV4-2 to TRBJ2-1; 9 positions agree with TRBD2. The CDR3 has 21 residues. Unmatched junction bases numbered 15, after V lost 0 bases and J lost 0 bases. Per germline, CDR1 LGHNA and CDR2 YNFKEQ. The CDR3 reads CASSQESTREGLPPSYNEQFF. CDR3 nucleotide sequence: TGTGCCAGCAGCCAAGAAAGTACGCGGGAGGGCCTTCCCCCCTCCTACAATGAGCAGTTCTTC.

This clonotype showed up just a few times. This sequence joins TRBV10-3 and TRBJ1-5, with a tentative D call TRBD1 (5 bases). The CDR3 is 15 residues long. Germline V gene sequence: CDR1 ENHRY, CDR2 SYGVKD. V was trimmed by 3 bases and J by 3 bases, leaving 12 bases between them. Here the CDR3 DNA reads TGTGCCATCAGTGAACCGGGACCGATCAATCAGCCCCAGCATTTT. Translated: CAISEPGPINQPQHF.